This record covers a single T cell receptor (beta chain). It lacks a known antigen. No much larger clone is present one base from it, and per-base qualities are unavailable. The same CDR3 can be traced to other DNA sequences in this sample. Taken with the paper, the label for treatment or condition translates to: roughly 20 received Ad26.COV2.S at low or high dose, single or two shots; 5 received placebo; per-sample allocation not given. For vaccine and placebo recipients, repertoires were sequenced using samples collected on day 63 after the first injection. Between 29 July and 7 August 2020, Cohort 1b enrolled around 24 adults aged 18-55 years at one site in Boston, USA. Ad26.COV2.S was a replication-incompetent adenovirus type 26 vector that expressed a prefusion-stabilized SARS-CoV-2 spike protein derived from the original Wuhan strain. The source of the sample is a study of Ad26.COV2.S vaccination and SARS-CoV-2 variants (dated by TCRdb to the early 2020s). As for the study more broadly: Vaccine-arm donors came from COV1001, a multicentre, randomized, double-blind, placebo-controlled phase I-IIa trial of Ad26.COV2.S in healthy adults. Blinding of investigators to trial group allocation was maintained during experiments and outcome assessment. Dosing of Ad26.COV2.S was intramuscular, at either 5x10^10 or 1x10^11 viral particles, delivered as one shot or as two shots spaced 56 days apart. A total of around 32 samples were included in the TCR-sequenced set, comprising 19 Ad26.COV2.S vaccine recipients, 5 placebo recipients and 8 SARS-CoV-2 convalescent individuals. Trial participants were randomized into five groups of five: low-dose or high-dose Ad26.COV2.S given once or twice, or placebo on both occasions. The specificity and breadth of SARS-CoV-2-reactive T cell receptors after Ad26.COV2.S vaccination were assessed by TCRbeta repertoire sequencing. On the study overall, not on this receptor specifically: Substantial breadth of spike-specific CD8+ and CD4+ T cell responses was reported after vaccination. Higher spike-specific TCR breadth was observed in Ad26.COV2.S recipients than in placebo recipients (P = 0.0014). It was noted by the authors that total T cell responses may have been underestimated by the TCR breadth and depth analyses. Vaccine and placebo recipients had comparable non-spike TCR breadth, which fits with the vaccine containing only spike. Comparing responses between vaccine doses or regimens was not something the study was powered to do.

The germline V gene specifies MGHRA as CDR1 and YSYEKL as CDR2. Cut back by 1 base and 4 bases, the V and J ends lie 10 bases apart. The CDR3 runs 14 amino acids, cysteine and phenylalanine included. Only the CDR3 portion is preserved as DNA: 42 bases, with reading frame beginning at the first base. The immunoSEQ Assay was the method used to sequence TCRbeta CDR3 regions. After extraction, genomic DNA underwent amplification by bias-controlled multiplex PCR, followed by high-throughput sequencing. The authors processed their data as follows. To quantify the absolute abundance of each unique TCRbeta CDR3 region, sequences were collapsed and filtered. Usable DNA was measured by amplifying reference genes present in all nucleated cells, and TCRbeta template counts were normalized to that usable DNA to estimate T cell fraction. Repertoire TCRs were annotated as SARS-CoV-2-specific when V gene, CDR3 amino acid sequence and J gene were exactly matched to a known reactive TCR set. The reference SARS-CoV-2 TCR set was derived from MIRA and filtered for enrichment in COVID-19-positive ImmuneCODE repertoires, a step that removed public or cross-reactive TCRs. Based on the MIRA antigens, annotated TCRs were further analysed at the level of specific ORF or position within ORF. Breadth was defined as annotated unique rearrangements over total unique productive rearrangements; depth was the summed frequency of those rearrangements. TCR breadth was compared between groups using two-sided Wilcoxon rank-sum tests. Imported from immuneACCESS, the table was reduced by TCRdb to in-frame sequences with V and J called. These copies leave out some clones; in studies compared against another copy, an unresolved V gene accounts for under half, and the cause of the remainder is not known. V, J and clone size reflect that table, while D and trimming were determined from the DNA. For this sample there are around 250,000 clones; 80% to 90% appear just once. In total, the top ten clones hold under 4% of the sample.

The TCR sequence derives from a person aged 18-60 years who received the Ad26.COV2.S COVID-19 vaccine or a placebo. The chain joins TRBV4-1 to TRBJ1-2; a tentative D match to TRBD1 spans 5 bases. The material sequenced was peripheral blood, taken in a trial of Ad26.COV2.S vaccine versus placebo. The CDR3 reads CASSQGGLGYGYTF. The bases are TGCGCCAGCAGCCAAGGGGGCCTAGGCTATGGCTACACCTTC.